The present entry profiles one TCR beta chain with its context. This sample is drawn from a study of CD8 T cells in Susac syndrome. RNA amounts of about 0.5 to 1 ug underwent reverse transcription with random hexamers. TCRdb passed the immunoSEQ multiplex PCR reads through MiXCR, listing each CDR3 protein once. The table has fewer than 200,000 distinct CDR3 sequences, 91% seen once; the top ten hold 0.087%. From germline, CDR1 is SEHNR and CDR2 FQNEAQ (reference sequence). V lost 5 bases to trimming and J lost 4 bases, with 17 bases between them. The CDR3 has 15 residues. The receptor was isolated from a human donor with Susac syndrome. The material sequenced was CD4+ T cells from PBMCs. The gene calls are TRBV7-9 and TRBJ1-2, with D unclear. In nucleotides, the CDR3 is TGTGCCAGCAGCCTAACTTCCGTGACACCCTATGGCTACACCTTC. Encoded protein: CASSLTSVTPYGYTF.